This entry concerns a single TCR beta chain. Its antigen is unidentified. Using constant-segment primers, 5'RACE produced TCR alpha and TCR beta cDNA libraries carrying sample barcodes and UMIs. TCRdb re-called the 5' RACE reads through MiXCR, storing one row per CDR3 protein. Of roughly 350,000 distinct CDR3 sequences in the sample, around 27% were seen once. The data originate from a study of T-cell memory formation after mild COVID-19. At the level of the study: TCR clusters showed largely donor specificity. Study-level points and caveats: Clones contracting day 15 to 85 were balanced CD4/CD8; later expanders leaned CD4+. Pre-infection memory carried some responding clones, suggesting that cross-reactive memory joined.

Per germline, CDR1 SNHLY and CDR2 FYNNEI. V shed 2 bases and J shed 0 bases, with 9 bases lying between them. The CDR3 is 15 amino acids. The sequencing sample was made of PBMCs or a T cell subset sorted from them (not recorded which). V and J are TRBV2 and TRBJ2-3, with D perhaps given as TRBD1 or TRBD2 (5 bases each). The receptor was isolated from an adult woman who had mild COVID-19 (a few samples of this study predate the infection). Cell type and time point are not known. DNA of the CDR3: TGTGCCAGCAGTGAACTTGGGGGTAGCACAGATACGCAGTATTTT. This gives the protein CASSELGGSTDTQYF. Variable domain in full (rest from reference TRBV2 and TRBJ2-3): EPEVTQTPSHQVTQMGQEVILRCVPISNHLYFYWYRQILGQKVEFLVSFYNNEISEKSEIFDDQFSVERPDGSNFTLKIRSTKLEDSAMYFCASSELGGSTDTQYFGPGTRLTVL.